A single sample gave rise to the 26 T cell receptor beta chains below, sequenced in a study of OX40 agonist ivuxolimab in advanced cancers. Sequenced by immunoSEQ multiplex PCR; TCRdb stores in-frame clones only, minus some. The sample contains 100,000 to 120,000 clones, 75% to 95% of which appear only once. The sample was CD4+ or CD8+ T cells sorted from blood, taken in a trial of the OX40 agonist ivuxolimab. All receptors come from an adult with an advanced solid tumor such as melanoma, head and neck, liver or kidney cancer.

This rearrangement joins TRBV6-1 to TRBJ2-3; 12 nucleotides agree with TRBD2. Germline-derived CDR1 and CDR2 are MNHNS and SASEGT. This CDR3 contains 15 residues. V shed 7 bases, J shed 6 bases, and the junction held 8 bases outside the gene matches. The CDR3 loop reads CASTSGLAGLDTQYF. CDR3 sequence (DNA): TGTGCCAGCACCTCCGGACTAGCGGGGTTGGATACGCAGTATTTT.

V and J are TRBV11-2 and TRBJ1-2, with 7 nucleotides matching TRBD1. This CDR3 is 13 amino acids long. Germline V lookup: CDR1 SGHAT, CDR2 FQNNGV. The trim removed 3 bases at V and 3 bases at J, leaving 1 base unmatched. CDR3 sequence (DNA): TGTGCCAGCAGCTTCGGGACAGACTATGGCTACACCTTC. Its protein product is CASSFGTDYGYTF.

The CDR3 reads CASSLSGSNQPQHF. In nucleotides, the CDR3 is TGTGCCAGCAGTTTATCGGGTAGCAATCAGCCCCAGCATTTT. The rearrangement joins TRBV28 to TRBJ1-5; D remains unclear. Germline CDR1 reads MDHEN; CDR2 reads SYDVKM. The CDR3 has 14 amino acids. V gave up 1 base and J gave up 0 bases, with 4 bases separating them.

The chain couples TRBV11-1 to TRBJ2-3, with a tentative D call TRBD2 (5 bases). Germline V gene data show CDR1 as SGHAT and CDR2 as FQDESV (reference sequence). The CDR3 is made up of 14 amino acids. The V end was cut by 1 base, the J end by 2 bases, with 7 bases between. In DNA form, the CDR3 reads TGTGCCAGCAGCTTAGGACTATACACAGATACGCAGTATTTT. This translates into CASSLGLYTDTQYF. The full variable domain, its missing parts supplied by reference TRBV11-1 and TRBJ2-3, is EAEVAQSPRYKITEKSQAVAFWCDPISGHATLYWYRQILGQGPELLVQFQDESVVDDSQLPKDRFSAERLKGVDSTLKIQPAELGDSAMYLCASSLGLYTDTQYFGPGTRLTVL.

The CDR3 coding sequence is TGTGCCAGTAGTAACCCATCGGGGGGAGGGAGCTCCTACAATGAGCAGTTCTTC. Protein product: CASSNPSGGGSSYNEQFF. The chain couples TRBV19 to TRBJ2-1; TRBD2 matches at 7 bases. CDR3 size: 18 residues. Germline V gene sequence: CDR1 LNHDA, CDR2 SQIVND (reference sequence). V lost 4 bases and J lost 0; bases outside the gene matches: 12.

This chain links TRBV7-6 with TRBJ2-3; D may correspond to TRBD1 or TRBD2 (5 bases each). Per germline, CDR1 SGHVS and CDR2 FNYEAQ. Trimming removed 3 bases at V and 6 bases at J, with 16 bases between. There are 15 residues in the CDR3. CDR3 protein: CASSFRDGPGDTQYF. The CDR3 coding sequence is TGTGCCAGCAGCTTCCGGGACGGCCCTGGGGATACGCAGTATTTT.

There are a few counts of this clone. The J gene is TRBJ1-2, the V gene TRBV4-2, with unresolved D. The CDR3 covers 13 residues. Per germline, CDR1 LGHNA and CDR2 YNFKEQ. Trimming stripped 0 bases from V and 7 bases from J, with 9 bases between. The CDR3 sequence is CASSQEGGSGYTF. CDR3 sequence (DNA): TGTGCCAGCAGCCAAGAAGGAGGGTCTGGCTACACCTTC.

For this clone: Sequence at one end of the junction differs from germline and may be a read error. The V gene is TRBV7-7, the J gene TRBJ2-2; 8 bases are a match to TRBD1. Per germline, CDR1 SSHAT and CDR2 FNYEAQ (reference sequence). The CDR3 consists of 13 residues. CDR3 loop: CASSRDRTGELFF. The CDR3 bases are TGTGCTAGCAGCCGGGACAGGACCGGGGAGCTGTTTTTT.

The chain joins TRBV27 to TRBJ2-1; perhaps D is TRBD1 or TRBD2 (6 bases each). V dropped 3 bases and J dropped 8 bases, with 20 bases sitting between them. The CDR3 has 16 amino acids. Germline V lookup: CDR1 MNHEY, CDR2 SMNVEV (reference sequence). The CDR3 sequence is CASSLGAGSASDEQFF. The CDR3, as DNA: TGTGCCAGCAGTTTGGGGGCGGGGTCTGCTTCGGATGAGCAGTTCTTC.

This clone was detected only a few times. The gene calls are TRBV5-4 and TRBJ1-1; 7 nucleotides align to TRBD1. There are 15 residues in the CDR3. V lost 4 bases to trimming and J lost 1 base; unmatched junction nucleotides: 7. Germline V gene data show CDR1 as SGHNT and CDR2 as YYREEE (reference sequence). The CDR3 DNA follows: TGTGCCAGCAGCAGCGGGGACAGACAGAACACTGAAGCTTTCTTT. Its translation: CASSSGDRQNTEAFF. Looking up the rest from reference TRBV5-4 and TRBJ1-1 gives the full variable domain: ETGVTQSPTHLIKTRGQQVTLRCSSQSGHNTVSWYQQALGQGPQFIFQYYREEENGRGNFPPRFSGLQFPNYSSELNVNALELDDSALYLCASSSGDRQNTEAFFGQGTRLTVV.

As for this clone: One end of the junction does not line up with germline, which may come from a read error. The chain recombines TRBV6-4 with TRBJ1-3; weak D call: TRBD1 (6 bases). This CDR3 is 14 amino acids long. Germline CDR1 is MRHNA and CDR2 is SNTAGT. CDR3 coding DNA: TGTGCCGGCAGTCCTTGGGACACTGGAAACACCATATATTTT. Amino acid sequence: CAGSPWDTGNTIYF.

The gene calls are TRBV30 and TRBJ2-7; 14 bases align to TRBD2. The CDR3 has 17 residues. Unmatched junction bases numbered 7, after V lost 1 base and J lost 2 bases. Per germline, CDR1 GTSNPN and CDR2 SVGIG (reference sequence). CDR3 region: CAWSGGGTSGRAYEQYF. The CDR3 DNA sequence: TGTGCCTGGAGTGGCGGAGGGACTAGCGGGAGAGCCTACGAGCAGTACTTC.

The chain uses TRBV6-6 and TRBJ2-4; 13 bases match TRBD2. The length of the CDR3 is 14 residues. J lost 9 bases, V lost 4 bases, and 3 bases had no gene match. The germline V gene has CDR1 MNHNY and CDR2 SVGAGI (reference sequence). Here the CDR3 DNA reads TGTGCCAGCAGTTTGACTAGCGGGAGGAGCATTCAGTACTTC. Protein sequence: CASSLTSGRSIQYF.

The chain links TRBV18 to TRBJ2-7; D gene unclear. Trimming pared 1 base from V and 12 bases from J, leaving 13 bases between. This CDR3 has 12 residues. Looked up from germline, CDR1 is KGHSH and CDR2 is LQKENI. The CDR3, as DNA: TGTGCCAGCTCACCACTTGCAGGATCTCCGTACTTC. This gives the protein CASSPLAGSPYF.

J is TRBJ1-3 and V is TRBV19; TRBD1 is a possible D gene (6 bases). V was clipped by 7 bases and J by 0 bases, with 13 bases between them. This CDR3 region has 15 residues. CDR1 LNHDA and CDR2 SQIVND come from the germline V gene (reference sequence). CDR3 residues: CASTPGQSSGNTIYF. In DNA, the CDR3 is TGTGCCAGTACACCGGGACAATCCTCTGGAAACACCATATATTTT.

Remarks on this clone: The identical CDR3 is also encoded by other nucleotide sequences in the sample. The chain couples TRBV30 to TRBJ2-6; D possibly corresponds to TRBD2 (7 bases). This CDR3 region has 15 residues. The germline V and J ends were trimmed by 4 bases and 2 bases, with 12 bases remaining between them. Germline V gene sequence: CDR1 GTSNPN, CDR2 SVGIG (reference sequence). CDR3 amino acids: CAWTRGGAGANVLTF. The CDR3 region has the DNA TGTGCCTGGACGAGGGGGGGAGCTGGGGCCAACGTCCTGACTTTC.

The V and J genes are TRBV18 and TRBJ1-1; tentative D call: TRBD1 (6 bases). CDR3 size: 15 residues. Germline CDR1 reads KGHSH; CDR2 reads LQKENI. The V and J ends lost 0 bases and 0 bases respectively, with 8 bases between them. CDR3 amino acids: CASSPPGGLNTEAFF. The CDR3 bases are TGTGCCAGCTCACCACCGGGGGGCCTGAACACTGAAGCTTTCTTT.

CDR3 residues: CASSPGDRRRANEKLFF. Written as DNA, the CDR3 is TGTGCCAGCAGCCCCGGGGACAGGCGGCGAGCTAATGAAAAACTGTTTTTT. The V call is TRBV7-3, the J call TRBJ1-4; 8 nucleotides match TRBD1. CDR1 and CDR2 (germline): SGHTA, FQGTGA. The CDR3 runs to 17 residues. After removal of 5 bases from V and 3 bases from J, the junction contained 11 bases not matched to a gene.

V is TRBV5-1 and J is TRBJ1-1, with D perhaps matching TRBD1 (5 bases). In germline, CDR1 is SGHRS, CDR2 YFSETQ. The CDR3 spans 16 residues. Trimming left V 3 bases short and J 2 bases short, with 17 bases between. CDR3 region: CASSYDVGTVNTEAFF. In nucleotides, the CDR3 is TGCGCCAGCAGCTACGACGTGGGGACGGTAAACACTGAAGCTTTCTTT.

The CDR3 region has the DNA TGCGCCAGCAGCCCCGGGGGATACTCTGGAAACACCATATATTTT. Translated, it gives CASSPGGYSGNTIYF. The chain has TRBV5-1 and TRBJ1-3; TRBD1 might be the D (5 bases). This CDR3 contains 15 residues. Deletions cut 4 bases from V and 0 bases from J, with 11 bases between. Germline CDR1 and CDR2: SGHRS and YFSETQ.

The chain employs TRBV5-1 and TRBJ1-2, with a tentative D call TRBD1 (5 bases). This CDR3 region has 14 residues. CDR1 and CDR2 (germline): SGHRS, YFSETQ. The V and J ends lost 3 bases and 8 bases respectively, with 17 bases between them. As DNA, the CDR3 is TGCGCCAGCAGCTCCGGAGGGGCCCGCAGGGGCTACACCTTC. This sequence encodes CASSSGGARRGYTF.

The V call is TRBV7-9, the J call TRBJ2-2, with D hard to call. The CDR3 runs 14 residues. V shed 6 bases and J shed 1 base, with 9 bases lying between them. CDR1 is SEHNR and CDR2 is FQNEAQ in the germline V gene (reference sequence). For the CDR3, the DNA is TGTGCCAGCAGTCCTCGACAGAACACCGGGGAGCTGTTTTTT. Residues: CASSPRQNTGELFF.

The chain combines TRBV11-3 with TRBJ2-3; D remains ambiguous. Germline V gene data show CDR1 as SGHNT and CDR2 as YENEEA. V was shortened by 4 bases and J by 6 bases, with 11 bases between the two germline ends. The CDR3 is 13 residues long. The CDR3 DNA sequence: TGTGCCAGCAGCTCTCCCCCTGGGGATACGCAGTATTTT. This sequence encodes CASSSPPGDTQYF. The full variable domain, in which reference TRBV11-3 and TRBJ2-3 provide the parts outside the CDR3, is EAGVVQSPRYKIIEKKQPVAFWCNPISGHNTLYWYLQNLGQGPELLIRYENEEAVDDSQLPKDRFSAERLKGVDSTLKIQPAELGDSAVYLCASSSPPGDTQYFGPGTRLTVL.

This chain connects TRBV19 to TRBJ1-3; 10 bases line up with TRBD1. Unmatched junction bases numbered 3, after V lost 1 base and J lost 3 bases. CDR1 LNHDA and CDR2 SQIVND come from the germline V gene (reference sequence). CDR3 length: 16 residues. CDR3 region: CASSIGDRGGGNTIYF. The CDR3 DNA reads TGTGCCAGTAGTATAGGGGACAGGGGCGGTGGAAACACCATATATTTT.

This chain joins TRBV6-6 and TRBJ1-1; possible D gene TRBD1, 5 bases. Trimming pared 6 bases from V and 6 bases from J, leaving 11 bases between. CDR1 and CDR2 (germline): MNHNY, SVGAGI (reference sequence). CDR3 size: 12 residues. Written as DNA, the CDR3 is TGTGCCAGCAGACCAGGGTTATCTGAAGCTTTCTTT. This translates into CASRPGLSEAFF.

Here the CDR3 DNA reads TGTGCCAGCAGTGAAACGGGACAAAACTATGGCTACACCTTC. It codes for CASSETGQNYGYTF. The chain combines TRBV6-1 with TRBJ1-2, with a possible D match to TRBD1 (6 bases). The CDR3 covers 14 residues. The germline V gene encodes CDR1 MNHNS and CDR2 SASEGT. Trimming removed 2 bases at V and 2 bases at J, with 9 bases between.